A single T cell receptor (beta chain) is shown here with its context. Per the authors' pipeline: Reference gene primers were amplified, and this amplification served to estimate nucleated cell counts. Method: immunoSEQ multiplex PCR; TCRdb's copy keeps in-frame clones and lacks some. From that table come the V and J calls and clone size; the DNA was used to work out D and trimming. This table has about 200,000 clones, 65% to 85% appearing once. This sample is drawn from a study of blood T cell repertoires in COVID-19. Study background: Both acute and convalescent COVID-19 samples were obtained from the United States, Italy and Spain. From T cells, B-cell-depleted T cells, or PBMCs came the material, which was cDNA or gDNA.

The sample consisted of peripheral blood. This TCR was recovered from a middle-aged man with acute or convalescent COVID-19.

CDR3 DNA sequence: TGCGCCAGCAGCTTAAGAATCGCGGGGGTGAACACTGAAGCTTTCTTT. This translates into CASSLRIAGVNTEAFF. The chain joins TRBV5-1 to TRBJ1-1; maybe TRBD1 (5 bases). V was shortened by 2 bases and J by 0 bases, with 14 bases between the two germline ends. The CDR3 runs 16 residues. CDR1 and CDR2 (germline): SGHRS, YFSETQ. The whole variable domain, remainder taken from reference TRBV5-1 and TRBJ1-1, is KAGVTQTPRYLIKTRGQQVTLSCSPISGHRSVSWYQQTPGQGLQFLFEYFSETQRNKGNFPGRFSGRQFSNSRSEMNVSTLELGDSALYLCASSLRIAGVNTEAFFGQGTRLTVV.